This T cell receptor beta chain was captured in a study of TIL therapy for anti-PD-1-resistant metastatic lung cancer. Study-level background: Tumors had a median PD-L1 proportion score of less than 6.5%.

The germline V and J ends were trimmed by 0 bases and 4 bases, with 13 bases remaining between them. Germline V lookup: CDR1 MNHNY, CDR2 SVGAGI (reference sequence). The CDR3 runs 16 residues. The libraries were made with immunoSEQ v3. TCRdb's table, derived via immunoSEQ multiplex PCR, lists solely in-frame clones and lacks some. Among about 21,000 clones listed, around 71% were seen once. Regarding time point: pre-treatment sample, taken before nivolumab and TIL therapy. Adults with stage 4 NSCLC were enrolled in a phase I trial. This material consisted of blood, taken at baseline. The sequence derives from a person aged 25 to 80 with non-small cell lung cancer. The chain carries TRBV6-6 and TRBJ2-1; D ambiguous. In DNA, the CDR3 is TGTGCCAGCAGTTACTCGATCATTCCCGGTTACAATGAGCAGTTCTTC. It translates to CASSYSIIPGYNEQFF.